This section outlines one T cell receptor (beta chain) sequence together with its context. What it binds is not known. Reverse transcription of all isolated RNA meant that expressed TCRB transcripts were sequenced. Produced via immunoSEQ multiplex PCR; TCRdb's table is partial and in-frame only. The data show approximately 170,000 clones, around 63% seen once. The sample comes from a study of beta chain features in type 1 diabetes. Findings and limits, study-wide: Possible PCR preference for shorter templates applied equally to patients and controls. For Type 1 diabetes patients, all four CD4+ subsets carried TCRB CDR3s that were moderately but significantly shorter.

The V segment lost 2 bases and the J segment 5 bases; nucleotides outside the gene matches: 1. CDR3 length: 13 amino acids. Per germline, CDR1 SEHNR and CDR2 FQNEAQ (reference sequence). The chain recombines TRBV7-9 with TRBJ2-7; the match to TRBD1 covers 9 bases. The sequence was obtained from a man aged 30-40 years with type 1 diabetes. The sequencing input was naive CD4+ T cells from blood. In nucleotides, the CDR3 is TGTGCCAGCAGCTTAACAGGGGGCGACGAGCAGTACTTC. Translated: CASSLTGGDEQYF.